In this sample, the clone carrying this T cell receptor (beta chain) turned up once. These data originate in a study of control samples from healthy donors and cancer patients. Assay used: immunoSEQ multiplex PCR; TCRdb lists only in-frame clones, some missing. Of about 250,000 clones in the sample, approximately 80% are singletons; the top ten hold approximately 12%. This CDR3 is built from 14 residues. CDR1 LNHDA and CDR2 SQIVND come from the germline V gene (reference sequence). The junction had 5 bases not matched to a gene; V was cut back by 5 bases and J by 5 bases. The chain links TRBV19 to TRBJ2-3; 9 bases line up with TRBD2. Sequencing input: PBMCs. This TCR was sampled from an older woman with lung cancer. The CDR3: CASSPGLARDTQYF. The CDR3 DNA is TGTGCCAGTAGTCCCGGACTAGCGAGAGATACGCAGTATTTT.